This T cell receptor beta chain was captured in a study of T cell changes during pregnancy in multiple sclerosis. V was clipped by 0 bases and J by 7 bases, with 21 bases between them. This CDR3 region has 18 residues. Germline assignment: CDR1 MGHRA and CDR2 YSYEKL. Clones were read by immunoSEQ multiplex PCR, and TCRdb kept only the in-frame ones, dropping some. The data contain fewer than 90,000 clones, just under 95% of them singletons. Sequences were derived from peripheral blood, sampled in the third trimester of pregnancy. The source is a female donor with multiple sclerosis, enrolled in a pregnancy study. V usage is TRBV4-1 and J usage is TRBJ1-4, with D possibly TRBD1 on 6 matching bases. CDR3 in DNA: TGCGCCAGCAGCCAAGAAGGTTGGGGGGGCAGGGACGGTGAAAAACTGTTTTTT. Translating gives CASSQEGWGGRDGEKLFF.